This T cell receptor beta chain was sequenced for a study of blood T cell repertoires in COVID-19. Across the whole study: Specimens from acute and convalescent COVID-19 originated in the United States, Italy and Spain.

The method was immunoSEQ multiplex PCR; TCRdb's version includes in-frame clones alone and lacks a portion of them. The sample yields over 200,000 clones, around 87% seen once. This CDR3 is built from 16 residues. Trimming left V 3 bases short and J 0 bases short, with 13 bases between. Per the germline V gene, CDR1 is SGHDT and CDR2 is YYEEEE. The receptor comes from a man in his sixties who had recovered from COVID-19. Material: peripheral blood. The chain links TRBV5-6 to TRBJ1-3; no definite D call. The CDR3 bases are TGTGCCAGCAGCTCCCGAGGTCATTACTCTGGAAACACCATATATTTT. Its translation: CASSSRGHYSGNTIYF.